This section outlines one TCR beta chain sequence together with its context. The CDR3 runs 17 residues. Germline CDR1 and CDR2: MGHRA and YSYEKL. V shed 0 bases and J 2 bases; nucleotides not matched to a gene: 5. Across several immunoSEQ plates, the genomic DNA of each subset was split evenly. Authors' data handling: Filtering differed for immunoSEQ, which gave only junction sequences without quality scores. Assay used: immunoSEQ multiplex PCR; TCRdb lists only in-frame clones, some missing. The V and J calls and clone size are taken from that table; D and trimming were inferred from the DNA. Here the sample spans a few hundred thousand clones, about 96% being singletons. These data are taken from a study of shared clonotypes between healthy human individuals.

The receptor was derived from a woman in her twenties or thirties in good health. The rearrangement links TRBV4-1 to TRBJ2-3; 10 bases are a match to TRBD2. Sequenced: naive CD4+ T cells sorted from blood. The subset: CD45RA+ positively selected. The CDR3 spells CASSQDKREGITDTQYF. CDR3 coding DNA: TGCGCCAGCAGCCAAGACAAGCGGGAGGGAATCACAGATACGCAGTATTTT.